The source of this TCR beta chain is a study of OX40 agonist ivuxolimab in advanced cancers. Comments on this clone: Its antigen is as yet unknown.

Clones were read by immunoSEQ multiplex PCR, and TCRdb kept only the in-frame ones, dropping some. Among tens of thousands of clones listed, 82% were seen once. The CDR3 runs 13 residues. Per the germline V gene, CDR1 is SNHLY and CDR2 is FYNNEI. V lost 7 bases, J lost 6 bases, and 13 bases lay in between. Findings of the study overall: At 0.1-3.0 mg/kg, partial responders had clonal expansion among the lowest observed.

The chain has TRBV2 and TRBJ1-5; D gene ambiguous. This sequence was found in an adult with an advanced solid tumor such as melanoma, head and neck, liver or kidney cancer. This specimen consisted of CD4+ or CD8+ T cells sorted from blood, obtained in a trial of the OX40 agonist ivuxolimab. The DNA for the CDR3 is TGTGCCAGCACGGCAGGAAGTAGTCAGCCCCAGCATTTT. Amino acid sequence: CASTAGSSQPQHF.